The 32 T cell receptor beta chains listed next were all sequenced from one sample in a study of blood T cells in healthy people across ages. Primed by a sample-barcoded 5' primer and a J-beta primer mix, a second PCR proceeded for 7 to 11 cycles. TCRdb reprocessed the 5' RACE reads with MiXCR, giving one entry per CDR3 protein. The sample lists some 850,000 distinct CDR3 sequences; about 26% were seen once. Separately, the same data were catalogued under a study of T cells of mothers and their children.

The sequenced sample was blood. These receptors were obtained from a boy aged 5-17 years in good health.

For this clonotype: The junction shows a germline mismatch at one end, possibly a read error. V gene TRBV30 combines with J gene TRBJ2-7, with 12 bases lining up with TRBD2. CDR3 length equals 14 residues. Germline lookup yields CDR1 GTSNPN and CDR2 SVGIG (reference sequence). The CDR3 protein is CGWSLAGGPGEQYF. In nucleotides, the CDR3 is TGTGGCTGGAGTCTAGCGGGGGGGCCGGGGGAGCAGTACTTC.

CDR3 protein: CASFGSGNTDTQYF. CDR3 DNA: TGTGCCAGCTTTGGGTCAGGGAACACAGATACGCAGTATTTT. The V and J genes are TRBV2 and TRBJ2-3; TRBD1 might be the D (5 bases). V lost 8 bases, J lost 2 bases, and 14 bases lay in between. The length of the CDR3 is 14 residues. Germline CDR1 reads SNHLY; CDR2 reads FYNNEI.

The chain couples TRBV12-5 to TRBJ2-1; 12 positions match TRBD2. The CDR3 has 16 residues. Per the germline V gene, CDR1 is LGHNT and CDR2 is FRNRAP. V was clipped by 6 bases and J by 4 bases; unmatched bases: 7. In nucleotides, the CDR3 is TGTGCTAGTGGCCCGGTGACTAGCGGGGGATACAATGAGCAGTTCTTC. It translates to CASGPVTSGGYNEQFF.

CDR3 nucleotide sequence: TGTGCCAGCAGTGAAGGTGGGCAAAAGCAGTATTTT. This gives the protein CASSEGGQKQYF. The V gene is TRBV2, the J gene TRBJ2-3; D unresolved. The CDR3 has 12 residues. Per germline, CDR1 SNHLY and CDR2 FYNNEI. The V and J ends lost 1 base and 11 bases respectively, with 10 bases between them.

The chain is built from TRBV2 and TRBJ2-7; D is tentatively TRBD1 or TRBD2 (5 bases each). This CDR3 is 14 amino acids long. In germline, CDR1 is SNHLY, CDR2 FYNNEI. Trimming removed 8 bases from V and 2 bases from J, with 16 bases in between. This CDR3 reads CASSPGVGPYEQYF. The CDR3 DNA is TGTGCCAGCTCACCCGGGGTGGGACCCTACGAGCAGTACTTC.

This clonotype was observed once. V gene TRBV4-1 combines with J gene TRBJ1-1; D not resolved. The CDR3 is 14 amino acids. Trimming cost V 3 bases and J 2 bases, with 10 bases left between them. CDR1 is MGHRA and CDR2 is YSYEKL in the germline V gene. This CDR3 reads CASSHIISNTEAFF. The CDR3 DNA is TGCGCCAGCAGCCACATCATTAGTAACACTGAAGCTTTCTTT.

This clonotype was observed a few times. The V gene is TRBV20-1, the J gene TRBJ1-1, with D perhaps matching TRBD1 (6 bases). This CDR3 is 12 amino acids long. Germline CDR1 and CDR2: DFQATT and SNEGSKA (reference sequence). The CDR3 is CGTGRGTTEAFF. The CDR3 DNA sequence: TGCGGAACAGGGAGGGGGACCACTGAAGCTTTCTTT.

CDR3 bases: TGTGCCACCAGCCCCGTGGGGGATCAGCCCCAGCATTTT. Translation gives CATSPVGDQPQHF. The chain employs TRBV15 and TRBJ1-5, with D maybe TRBD1 (5 bases). Germline V gene sequence: CDR1 LNHNV, CDR2 YYDKDF (reference sequence). CDR3 length equals 13 residues. V was cut by 5 bases and J by 5 bases, with 10 bases left in between.

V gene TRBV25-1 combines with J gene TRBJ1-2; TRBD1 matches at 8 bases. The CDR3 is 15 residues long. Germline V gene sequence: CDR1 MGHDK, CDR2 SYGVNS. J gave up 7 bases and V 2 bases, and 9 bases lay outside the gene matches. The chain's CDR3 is CASSERDRGSRGYTF. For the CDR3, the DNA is TGTGCCAGCAGTGAAAGAGACAGGGGATCGCGTGGCTACACCTTC.

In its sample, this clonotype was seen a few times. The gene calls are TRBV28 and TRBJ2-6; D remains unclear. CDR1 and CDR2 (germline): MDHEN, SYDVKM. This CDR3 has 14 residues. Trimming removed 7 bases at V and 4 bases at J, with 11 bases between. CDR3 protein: CASNEEIGANVLTF. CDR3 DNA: TGTGCCAGCAACGAGGAGATCGGGGCCAACGTCCTGACTTTC.

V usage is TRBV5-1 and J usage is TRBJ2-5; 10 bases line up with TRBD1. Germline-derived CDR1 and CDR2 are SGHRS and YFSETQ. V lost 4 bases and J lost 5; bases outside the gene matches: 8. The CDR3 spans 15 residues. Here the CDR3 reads CASSMGQGLGETQYF. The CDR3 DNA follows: TGCGCCAGCAGCATGGGACAGGGGTTAGGGGAGACCCAGTACTTC.

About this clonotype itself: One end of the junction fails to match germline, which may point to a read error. CDR3 protein: CASSEYPEGRVDGYTF. In DNA, the CDR3 is TGTGCCAGCAGTGAATACCCGGAAGGGAGGGTGGATGGCTATACCTTC. V usage is TRBV25-1 and J usage is TRBJ1-2; D is uncertain. Germline loops: CDR1 MGHDK, CDR2 SYGVNS. The CDR3 extends over 16 amino acids.

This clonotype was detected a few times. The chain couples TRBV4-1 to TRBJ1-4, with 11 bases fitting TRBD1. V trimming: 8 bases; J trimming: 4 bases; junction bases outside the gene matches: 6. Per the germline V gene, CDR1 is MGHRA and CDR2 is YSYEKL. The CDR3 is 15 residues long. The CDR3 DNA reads TGCGCCAGCTGCGGACAGGGGGCGAATAATGAAAAACTGTTTTTT. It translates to CASCGQGANNEKLFF.

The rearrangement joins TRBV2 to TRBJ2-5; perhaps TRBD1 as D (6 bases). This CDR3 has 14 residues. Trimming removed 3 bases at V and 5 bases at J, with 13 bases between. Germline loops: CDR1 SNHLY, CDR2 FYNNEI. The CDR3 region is CASSDRGRKETQYF. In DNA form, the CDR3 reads TGTGCCAGCAGTGACAGGGGTAGGAAGGAGACCCAGTACTTC.

The CDR3 nucleotides read TGTGCCAGCAGTTTTTGGGGGGACCAAGAGACCCAGTACTTC. Amino acids: CASSFWGDQETQYF. This chain connects TRBV27 to TRBJ2-5, with D tentatively TRBD2 (6 bases). Trimming took off 3 bases at V and 0 bases at J, with 8 bases between the two ends. Germline V gene lookup returns CDR1 MNHEY and CDR2 SMNVEV (reference sequence). This CDR3 region has 14 residues.

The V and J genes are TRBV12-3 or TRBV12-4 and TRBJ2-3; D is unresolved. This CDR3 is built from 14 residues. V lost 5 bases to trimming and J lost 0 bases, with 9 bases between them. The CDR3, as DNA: TGTGCCAGCAGTCCCCGTTATAGCACAGATACGCAGTATTTT. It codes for CASSPRYSTDTQYF.

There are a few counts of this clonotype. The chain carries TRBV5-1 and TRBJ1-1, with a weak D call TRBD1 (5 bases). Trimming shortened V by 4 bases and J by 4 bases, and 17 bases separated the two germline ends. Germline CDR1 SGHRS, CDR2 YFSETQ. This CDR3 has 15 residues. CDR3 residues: CASSREDQGGTEAFF. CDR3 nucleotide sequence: TGCGCCAGCAGCCGCGAAGATCAGGGAGGCACTGAAGCTTTCTTT.

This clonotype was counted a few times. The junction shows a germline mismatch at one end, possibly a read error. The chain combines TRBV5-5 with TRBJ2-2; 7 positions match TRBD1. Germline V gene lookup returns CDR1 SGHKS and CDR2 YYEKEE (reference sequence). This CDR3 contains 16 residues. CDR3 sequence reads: CASSLGTGAHTGVLFF. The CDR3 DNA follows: TGTGCCAGCAGCTTGGGCACAGGGGCCCACACCGGGGTGCTGTTTTTT.

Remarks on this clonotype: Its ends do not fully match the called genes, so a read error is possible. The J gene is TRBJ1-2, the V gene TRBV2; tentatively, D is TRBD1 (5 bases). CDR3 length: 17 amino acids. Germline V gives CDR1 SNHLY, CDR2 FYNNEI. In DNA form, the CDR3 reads TGTGCCAGCAGGCCCTACGGGTGGGGCAGACTTAACTATGGTTACACCTTC. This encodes CASRPYGWGRLNYGYTF.

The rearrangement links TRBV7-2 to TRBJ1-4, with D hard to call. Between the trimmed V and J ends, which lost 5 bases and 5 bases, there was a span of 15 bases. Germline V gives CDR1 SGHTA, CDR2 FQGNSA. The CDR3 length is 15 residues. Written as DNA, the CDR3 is TGTGCCAGCAGCCCCTTCTTGGGCAGCAATGAAAAACTGTTTTTT. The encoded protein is CASSPFLGSNEKLFF.

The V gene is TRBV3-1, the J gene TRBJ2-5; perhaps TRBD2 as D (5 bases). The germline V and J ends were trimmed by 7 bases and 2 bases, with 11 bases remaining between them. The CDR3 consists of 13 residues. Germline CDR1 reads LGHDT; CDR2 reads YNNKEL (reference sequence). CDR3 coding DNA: TGTGCCAGCAACCCGGACTGGCAAGAGACCCAGTACTTC. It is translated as CASNPDWQETQYF.

The CDR3 protein is CASSPGGFSPWGPQHF. CDR3 in DNA: TGTGCCAGCAGCCCAGGGGGGTTTTCCCCCTGGGGGCCCCAGCATTTT. The chain uses TRBV6-1 and TRBJ1-5, with TRBD1 matching 7 bases. The germline V gene encodes CDR1 MNHNS and CDR2 SASEGT. Trimming removed 6 bases from V and 9 bases from J; junction bases left unmatched: 17. CDR3 length: 16 residues.

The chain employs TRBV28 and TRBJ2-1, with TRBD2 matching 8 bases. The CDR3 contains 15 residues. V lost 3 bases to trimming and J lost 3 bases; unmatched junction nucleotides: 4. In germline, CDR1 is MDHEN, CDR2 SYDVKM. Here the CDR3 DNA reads TGTGCCAGCAGTTTTAGGGGACTAGGCTACAATGAGCAGTTCTTC. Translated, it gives CASSFRGLGYNEQFF.

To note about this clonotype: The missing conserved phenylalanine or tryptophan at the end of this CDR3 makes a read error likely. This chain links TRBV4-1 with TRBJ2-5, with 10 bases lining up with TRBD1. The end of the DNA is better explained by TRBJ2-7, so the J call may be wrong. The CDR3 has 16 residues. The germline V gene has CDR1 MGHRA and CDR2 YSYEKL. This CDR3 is CASSQGYRDRGYEQYL. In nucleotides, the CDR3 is TGCGCCAGCAGCCAAGGTTACCGGGACAGGGGTTACGAGCAGTACCTC.

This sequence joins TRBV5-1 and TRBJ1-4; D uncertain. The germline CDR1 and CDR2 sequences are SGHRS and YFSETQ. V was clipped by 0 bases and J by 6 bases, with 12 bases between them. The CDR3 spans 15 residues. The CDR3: CASSLGEGMDEKLFF. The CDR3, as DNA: TGCGCCAGCAGCTTGGGGGAGGGAATGGATGAAAAACTGTTTTTT.

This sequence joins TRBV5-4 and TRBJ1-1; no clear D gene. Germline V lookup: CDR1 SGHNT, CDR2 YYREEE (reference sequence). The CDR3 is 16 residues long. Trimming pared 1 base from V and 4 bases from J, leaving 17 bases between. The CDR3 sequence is CASSLFGGSSGTEAFF. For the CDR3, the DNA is TGTGCCAGCAGCTTGTTCGGTGGGTCATCGGGCACTGAAGCTTTCTTT.

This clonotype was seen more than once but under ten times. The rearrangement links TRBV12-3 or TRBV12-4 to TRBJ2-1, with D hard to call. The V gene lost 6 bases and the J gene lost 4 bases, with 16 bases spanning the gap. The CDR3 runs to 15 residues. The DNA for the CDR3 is TGTGCCAGCAGCCCTCAGGCAGGCACATACAATGAGCAGTTCTTC. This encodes CASSPQAGTYNEQFF.

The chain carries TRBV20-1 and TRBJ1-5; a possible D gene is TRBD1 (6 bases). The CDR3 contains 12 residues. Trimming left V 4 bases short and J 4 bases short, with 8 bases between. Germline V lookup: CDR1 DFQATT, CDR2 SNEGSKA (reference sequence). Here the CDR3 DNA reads TGCAGTGCTAAACAGGGTAATCAGCCCCAGCATTTT. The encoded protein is CSAKQGNQPQHF.

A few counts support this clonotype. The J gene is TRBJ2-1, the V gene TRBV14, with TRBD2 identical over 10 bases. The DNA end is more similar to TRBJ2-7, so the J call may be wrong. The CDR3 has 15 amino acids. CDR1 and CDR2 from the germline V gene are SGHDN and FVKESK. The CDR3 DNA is TGTGCCAGCAGCCAACAGCGGGGGGGCCTGTACGAGCAGTACTTC. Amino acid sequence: CASSQQRGGLYEQYF.

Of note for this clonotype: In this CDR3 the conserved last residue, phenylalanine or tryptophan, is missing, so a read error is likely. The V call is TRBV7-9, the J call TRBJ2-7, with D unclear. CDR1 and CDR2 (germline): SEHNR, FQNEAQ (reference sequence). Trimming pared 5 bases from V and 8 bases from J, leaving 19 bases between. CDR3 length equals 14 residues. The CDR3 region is CASSLRSAGLKQYS. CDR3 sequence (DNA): TGTGCCAGCAGCCTACGATCCGCTGGTCTGAAGCAGTACTCC.

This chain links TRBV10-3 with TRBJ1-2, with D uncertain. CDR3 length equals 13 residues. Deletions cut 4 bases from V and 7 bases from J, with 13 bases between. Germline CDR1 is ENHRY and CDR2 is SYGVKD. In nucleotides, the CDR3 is TGTGCCATCAGTGCAGGCCAGGCGGTTGGCTACACCTTC. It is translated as CAISAGQAVGYTF.

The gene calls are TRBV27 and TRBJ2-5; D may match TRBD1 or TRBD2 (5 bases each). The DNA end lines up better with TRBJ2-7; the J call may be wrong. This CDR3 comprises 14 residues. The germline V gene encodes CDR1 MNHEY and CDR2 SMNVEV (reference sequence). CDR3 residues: CASSLRGGNYEQYF. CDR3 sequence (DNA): TGTGCCAGCAGTTTACGGGGCGGCAACTACGAGCAGTACTTC.